These T cell receptor beta chains were read from a single sample in a study of CD4 T cells in relation to SARS-CoV-2 and coronaviruses. This table comes from immunoSEQ multiplex PCR, and its TCRdb copy is limited to in-frame clones, with some not included. The repertoire consists of 18,000 or so clones, with approximately 78% occurring once and the leading ten covering around 20%. The antigens for these receptors are not known. The sequenced sample was CD4+ T cells from PBMCs, cultured in vitro. The receptor source for this set is a human donor in good health. CDR3s include the opening cysteine and the closing phenylalanine or tryptophan. The order of the fields is CDR3 protein, CDR3 DNA, clone size, V gene, D gene, J gene. A D gene is named only where the DNA matches it firmly. The listing skips clone size in some rows; elsewhere it reads once, few, many or a size class.

CDR3aa: CASSVGASGTDTQYF
CDR3nt: TGTGCCAGCAGCGTAGGAGCATCGGGTACAGATACGCAGTATTTT
abundance: NA
v_gene: TRBV9
d_gene: NA
j_gene: TRBJ2-3

CDR3aa: CASQEGTSGKETQYF
CDR3nt: TGTGCCAGCCAGGAGGGGACTAGCGGTAAAGAGACCCAGTACTTC
abundance: NA
v_gene: TRBV6-5
d_gene: TRBD2
j_gene: TRBJ2-5

CDR3aa: CAIRRYERTDTQYF
CDR3nt: TGTGCCATCAGGCGATATGAAAGAACAGATACGCAGTATTTT
abundance: NA
v_gene: TRBV10-3
d_gene: NA
j_gene: TRBJ2-3

CDR3aa: CASSASQGWSGELFF
CDR3nt: TGCGCCAGCAGTGCTTCCCAGGGGTGGAGCGGGGAGCTGTTTTTT
abundance: NA
v_gene: TRBV10-1
d_gene: NA
j_gene: TRBJ2-2

CDR3aa: CASSLGRGQPQHF
CDR3nt: TGTGCCAGCAGCTTGGGGCGCGGGCAGCCCCAGCATTTT
abundance: NA
v_gene: TRBV5-6
d_gene: NA
j_gene: TRBJ1-5

CDR3aa: CASSPSRTTSTDTQYF
CDR3nt: TGTGCCAGCAGCCCCTCCCGGACAACTAGCACAGATACGCAGTATTTT
abundance: NA
v_gene: TRBV11-3
d_gene: NA
j_gene: TRBJ2-3

CDR3aa: CASSQGSGSGNTIYF
CDR3nt: TGTGCCAGCAGCCAGGGGTCGGGCTCTGGAAACACCATATATTTT
abundance: NA
v_gene: TRBV4-2
d_gene: NA
j_gene: TRBJ1-3

CDR3aa: CASRLAGVDEQYF
CDR3nt: TGCGCCAGCAGATTGGCAGGAGTTGACGAGCAGTACTTC
abundance: NA
v_gene: TRBV5-1
d_gene: NA
j_gene: TRBJ2-7

CDR3aa: CASTVPGPSSGNTIYF
CDR3nt: TGTGCCAGCACCGTGCCGGGACCGAGTTCTGGAAACACCATATATTTT
abundance: once
v_gene: TRBV5-6
d_gene: NA
j_gene: TRBJ1-3

CDR3aa: CASRSAGAPVETQYF
CDR3nt: TGTGCCAGCAGGTCCGCGGGGGCCCCCGTTGAGACCCAGTACTTC
abundance: NA
v_gene: TRBV27
d_gene: NA
j_gene: TRBJ2-5

CDR3aa: CASSITSGTDTQYF
CDR3nt: TGTGCCAGTAGTATAACTAGCGGCACAGATACGCAGTATTTT
abundance: NA
v_gene: TRBV19
d_gene: TRBD2
j_gene: TRBJ2-3

CDR3aa: CASSLQGAGNTEAFF
CDR3nt: TGTGCCAGCAGCTTGCAGGGGGCAGGGAACACTGAAGCTTTCTTT
abundance: once
v_gene: TRBV11-2
d_gene: TRBD1
j_gene: TRBJ1-1

CDR3aa: CAIMGSGGSYEQYF
CDR3nt: TGTGCCATCATGGGGAGCGGGGGTTCCTACGAGCAGTACTTC
abundance: NA
v_gene: TRBV10-3
d_gene: TRBD2
j_gene: TRBJ2-7

CDR3aa: CATSDFQNPRELETQYF
CDR3nt: TGTGCCACCAGTGATTTCCAAAACCCGCGGGAGCTGGAGACCCAGTACTTC
abundance: NA
v_gene: TRBV24-1
d_gene: TRBD2
j_gene: TRBJ2-5

CDR3aa: CASSEDSVLAGALVGQFF
CDR3nt: TGCGCCAGCAGCGAGGACTCCGTATTAGCGGGAGCCCTCGTGGGGCAGTTCTTC
abundance: NA
v_gene: TRBV23-1
d_gene: TRBD2
j_gene: TRBJ2-1

CDR3aa: CASSPENPLAKNIQYF
CDR3nt: TGTGCCAGCTCACCAGAGAACCCGTTAGCCAAAAACATTCAGTACTTC
abundance: NA
v_gene: TRBV18
d_gene: NA
j_gene: TRBJ2-4

CDR3aa: CAWSGAAPETQYF
CDR3nt: TGTGCCTGGAGTGGGGCGGCCCCAGAGACCCAGTACTTC
abundance: few
v_gene: TRBV30
d_gene: NA
j_gene: TRBJ2-5

CDR3aa: CASSFGPPNSGANVLTF
CDR3nt: TGTGCCAGCAGCTTTGGGCCCCCAAACTCTGGGGCCAACGTCCTGACTTTC
abundance: NA
v_gene: TRBV7-8
d_gene: NA
j_gene: TRBJ2-6

CDR3aa: CASSLLAGGTDTQYF
CDR3nt: TGTGCCAGCAGCTTACTAGCGGGAGGAACAGATACGCAGTATTTT
abundance: NA
v_gene: TRBV7-9
d_gene: TRBD2
j_gene: TRBJ2-3

CDR3aa: CASSPGGTGRGGKLFF
CDR3nt: TGTGCCAGCAGCCCTGGGGGCACAGGGCGAGGTGGAAAACTGTTTTTT
abundance: NA
v_gene: TRBV25-1
d_gene: NA
j_gene: TRBJ1-4

CDR3aa: CASRPEDSGYTF
CDR3nt: TGTGCCAGCCGGCCGGAGGACTCTGGCTACACCTTC
abundance: NA
v_gene: TRBV7-9
d_gene: NA
j_gene: TRBJ1-2

CDR3aa: CASSPQGALHEQYF
CDR3nt: TGTGCCAGCAGCCCACAGGGGGCACTACACGAGCAGTACTTC
abundance: NA
v_gene: TRBV6-2/TRBV6-3
d_gene: TRBD1
j_gene: TRBJ2-7

CDR3aa: CASSPRDRDGANVLTF
CDR3nt: TGCGCCAGCAGCCCAAGGGACAGGGATGGGGCCAACGTCCTGACTTTC
abundance: NA
v_gene: TRBV5-1
d_gene: TRBD1
j_gene: TRBJ2-6

CDR3aa: CAWSLQGSTEAFF
CDR3nt: TGTGCCTGGAGTCTACAGGGGAGCACTGAAGCTTTCTTT
abundance: NA
v_gene: TRBV30
d_gene: TRBD1
j_gene: TRBJ1-1

CDR3aa: CATSDSRVQPQHF
CDR3nt: TGTGCCACCAGTGATTCAAGGGTTCAGCCCCAGCATTTT
abundance: NA
v_gene: TRBV24-1
d_gene: NA
j_gene: TRBJ1-5

CDR3aa: CSAQGVYEQYF
CDR3nt: TGCAGTGCCCAGGGGGTCTACGAGCAGTACTTC
abundance: NA
v_gene: TRBV20-1
d_gene: TRBD1
j_gene: TRBJ2-7

CDR3aa: CASSPEPLDRVNEQYF
CDR3nt: TGTGCCAGCAGCCCAGAGCCCCTTGACAGGGTCAACGAGCAGTACTTC
abundance: NA
v_gene: TRBV9
d_gene: TRBD1
j_gene: TRBJ2-7

CDR3aa: CASQPLGGGYTQYF
CDR3nt: TGTGCCAGCCAACCGCTTGGGGGAGGGTATACGCAGTATTTT
abundance: NA
v_gene: TRBV27
d_gene: TRBD2
j_gene: TRBJ2-3

CDR3aa: CASSRQTATLRGTEAFF
CDR3nt: TGCGCCAGCAGCCGCCAGACTGCGACCCTCCGGGGGACTGAAGCTTTCTTT
abundance: few
v_gene: TRBV5-1
d_gene: NA
j_gene: TRBJ1-1

CDR3aa: CAWSLTGLHGYTF
CDR3nt: TGTGCCTGGAGTCTAACAGGGCTCCATGGCTACACCTTC
abundance: once
v_gene: TRBV30
d_gene: NA
j_gene: TRBJ1-2

CDR3aa: CASSTQLNHSPLHF
CDR3nt: TGTGCCAGTAGTACCCAGTTGAATCATTCACCCCTCCACTTT
abundance: few
v_gene: TRBV19
d_gene: NA
j_gene: TRBJ1-6

CDR3aa: CASKEVSNYGYTF
CDR3nt: TGTGCCAGCAAAGAGGTCAGCAACTATGGCTACACCTTC
abundance: NA
v_gene: TRBV6-5
d_gene: NA
j_gene: TRBJ1-2

CDR3aa: CASSHPPRRVAGAEQYF
CDR3nt: TGTGCCAGCAGCCACCCACCAAGGAGGGTAGCGGGAGCCGAGCAGTACTTC
abundance: NA
v_gene: TRBV2
d_gene: TRBD2
j_gene: TRBJ2-7

CDR3aa: CASTATGTYEQYF
CDR3nt: TGCGCCAGCACCGCGACGGGTACCTACGAGCAGTACTTC
abundance: NA
v_gene: TRBV5-1
d_gene: NA
j_gene: TRBJ2-7

CDR3aa: CASSIQAGVTGEQFF
CDR3nt: TGTGCCAGTAGTATTCAAGCGGGAGTGACTGGTGAGCAGTTCTTC
abundance: NA
v_gene: TRBV19
d_gene: TRBD2
j_gene: TRBJ2-1